These T cell receptor beta chains were read from a single sample in a study of OX40 agonist ivuxolimab in advanced cancers. Only in-frame clones appear in the TCRdb table, and some are missing; sequencing was by immunoSEQ multiplex PCR. There are roughly 30,000 clones in the sample; more than 90% occur only once, and more than 20% lies in the top ten. Specimen: CD4+ or CD8+ T cells sorted from blood, collected in a trial of the OX40 agonist ivuxolimab. The receptor set was obtained from an adult with an advanced solid tumor such as melanoma, head and neck, liver or kidney cancer. CDR3s include the opening cysteine and the closing phenylalanine or tryptophan. A D gene is named only where the DNA matches it firmly. Clone size appears in some rows only: once, few, many, or a class for an expanded clone.

once	TRBJ2-1	TRBV28	TRBD1	CASSPPQGAQYNEQFF	TGTGCCAGCAGCCCCCCACAGGGGGCGCAATACAATGAGCAGTTCTTC
.	TRBJ2-7	TRBV28	.	CASSAGLSSSYEQYF	TGTGCCAGCAGTGCGGGACTCTCAAGCTCCTACGAGCAGTACTTC
once	TRBJ2-1	TRBV7-9	.	CASRRLSSYNEQFF	TGTGCCAGCAGACGACTGAGCTCCTACAATGAGCAGTTCTTC
.	TRBJ2-5	TRBV11-2	.	CASSSTQGTPQETQYF	TGTGCCAGCAGCTCCACCCAAGGGACACCCCAAGAGACCCAGTACTTC
few	TRBJ1-2	TRBV2	TRBD1	CASRQGNYGYTF	TGTGCCAGCCGACAGGGCAATTATGGCTACACCTTC
once	TRBJ2-1	TRBV5-1	.	CASSSGGSYNEQFF	TGCGCCAGCAGCTCCGGGGGCTCCTACAATGAGCAGTTCTTC
.	TRBJ2-7	TRBV7-8	TRBD1	CASSSGDRVSYKDEQYF	TGTGCCAGTTCTTCCGGGGACAGGGTGTCGTATAAGGACGAGCAGTACTTC
.	TRBJ2-3	TRBV11-2	.	CASSFSADTQYF	TGTGCCAGCAGTTTTAGCGCAGATACGCAGTATTTT
.	TRBJ2-2	TRBV11-3	.	CASSLRDRGYGVELFF	TGTGCCAGCAGCCTCCGTGATAGGGGATACGGAGTGGAGCTGTTTTTT
few	TRBJ2-7	TRBV10-1	.	CASSETGDYEQYF	TGCGCCAGCAGTGAGACTGGAGACTACGAGCAGTACTTC
.	TRBJ2-1	TRBV2	.	CASPSESSYNEQFF	TGTGCCAGCCCTAGCGAGAGCTCCTACAATGAGCAGTTCTTC
once	TRBJ2-5	TRBV5-8	TRBD2	CASRPSTRLADQETQYF	TGTGCCAGCAGACCATCCACTCGCCTAGCGGACCAAGAGACCCAGTACTTC
.	TRBJ2-1	TRBV28	TRBD2	CASSGLAPLSYNEQFF	TGTGCCAGCAGTGGACTAGCGCCCCTCTCCTACAATGAGCAGTTCTTC
.	TRBJ2-2	TRBV7-6	.	CASSAMWGTGELFF	TGTGCCAGCAGCGCAATGTGGGGGACCGGGGAGCTGTTTTTT
.	TRBJ2-2	TRBV28	TRBD1	CASSGTGDTGELFF	TGTGCCAGCAGTGGTACAGGGGACACCGGGGAGCTGTTTTTT
.	TRBJ2-3	TRBV7-6	TRBD2	CASSLALAATDTQYF	TGTGCCAGCAGCTTAGCGCTAGCGGCTACAGATACGCAGTATTTT
.	TRBJ2-7	TRBV6-5	.	CASGDSSYEQYF	TGTGCCAGCGGCGACAGCTCCTACGAGCAGTACTTC
.	TRBJ2-7	TRBV11-2	TRBD1	CASSLDRNTYEQYF	TGTGCCAGCAGCCTGGACAGGAATACCTACGAGCAGTACTTC
.	TRBJ2-3	TRBV2	TRBD2	CASSETGLAGADTQYF	TGTGCCAGCAGTGAGACCGGACTAGCGGGAGCCGATACGCAGTATTTT
.	TRBJ2-7	TRBV4-3	TRBD2	CASSQDSGGPGEQYF	TGCGCCAGCAGCCAAGATTCGGGAGGGCCCGGGGAGCAGTACTTC
.	TRBJ2-5	TRBV7-9	TRBD2	CASSFGAGGPWEETQYF	TGTGCCAGCAGCTTCGGGGCGGGAGGGCCGTGGGAAGAGACCCAGTACTTC
once	TRBJ2-1	TRBV6-5	TRBD2	CASSPGTSPYNEQFF	TGTGCCAGCAGTCCCGGGACTAGCCCGTACAATGAGCAGTTCTTC
.	TRBJ2-2	TRBV7-9	.	CASSSGAGELFF	TGTGCCAGCAGCTCAGGGGCCGGGGAGCTGTTTTTT
.	TRBJ1-5	TRBV2	.	CASSEVGSSNQPQHF	TGTGCCAGCAGTGAAGTGGGCAGTAGCAATCAGCCCCAGCATTTT
.	TRBJ1-2	TRBV6-5	.	CASSYSTGYLYGYTF	TGTGCCAGCAGTTACTCAACAGGTTACCTCTATGGCTACACCTTC
once	TRBJ2-7	TRBV28	.	CASSFAGPSSYEQYF	TGTGCCAGCAGTTTCGCCGGCCCAAGCTCCTACGAGCAGTACTTC
.	TRBJ2-4	TRBV5-8	TRBD2	CASSLAKGLAGDLSKNIQYF	TGTGCCAGCAGCTTGGCCAAGGGACTAGCGGGAGACTTGAGCAAAAACATTCAGTACTTC
.	TRBJ1-1	TRBV19	TRBD1	CASYRGWTEAFF	TGTGCCAGTTACAGGGGTTGGACTGAAGCTTTCTTT
.	TRBJ2-7	TRBV14	.	CASSPARGRGGYEQYF	TGTGCCAGCAGCCCAGCACGAGGGAGAGGAGGCTACGAGCAGTACTTC
.	TRBJ2-7	TRBV11-2	.	CASSFRAPEQYF	TGTGCCAGCAGCTTTAGGGCCCCCGAGCAGTACTTC
.	TRBJ1-1	TRBV4-1	.	CASSQVYGGLNTEAFF	TGCGCCAGCAGCCAAGTCTATGGAGGGTTGAACACTGAAGCTTTCTTT
.	TRBJ2-5	TRBV14	TRBD1	CASSPGQGIRLQETQYF	TGTGCCAGCAGCCCGGGACAGGGGATTCGACTTCAAGAGACCCAGTACTTC
.	TRBJ2-1	TRBV29-1	TRBD2	CSVTWGLAGGIENEQFF	TGCAGCGTCACCTGGGGACTAGCGGGAGGTATTGAGAATGAGCAGTTCTTC
.	TRBJ1-1	TRBV4-1	TRBD1	CASSQDISGGTEAFF	TGCGCCAGCAGCCAAGATATTTCAGGGGGCACTGAAGCTTTCTTT
.	TRBJ1-1	TRBV28	TRBD1	CASSTGGETEAFF	TGTGCCAGCAGCACAGGGGGCGAAACTGAAGCTTTCTTT
.	TRBJ1-3	TRBV11-2	.	CASSLGNSGNTIYF	TGTGCCAGCAGCCTTGGTAACTCTGGAAACACCATATATTTT
.	TRBJ2-1	TRBV30	TRBD1	CATEGDRAGDEQFF	TGTGCCACTGAGGGGGACAGGGCTGGGGATGAGCAGTTCTTC
.	TRBJ1-3	TRBV9	TRBD1	CASSSTSEGQGYIGNTIYF	TGTGCCAGCAGCTCGACCTCCGAGGGACAGGGGTACATTGGAAACACCATATATTTT
.	TRBJ1-5	TRBV19	.	CASSMSLSNNQPQHF	TGTGCCAGTAGTATGAGCCTGTCGAACAATCAGCCCCAGCATTTT
once	TRBJ1-4	TRBV5-4	.	CASSSGPLEKLFF	TGTGCCAGCAGCTCCGGGCCTTTAGAAAAACTGTTTTTT
.	TRBJ1-1	TRBV19	.	CASSMGLNTEAFF	TGTGCCAGTAGTATGGGCTTGAACACTGAAGCTTTCTTT